These 30 T cell receptor beta chains share one sample of origin, sequenced in a study of response to subunit inactivated influenza vaccine (dated by TCRdb to 2016 to 2019). Receptor libraries were prepared by RT-PCR. Data came from an Illumina HiSeq 2500. TCRdb reworked the public reads: Q25 trimming with fastp, MiXCR clone assembly, productive beta chains retained. Duplicate CDR3 protein sequences are folded into a single record with the most common DNA and genes. The sample data list fewer than 400,000 distinct CDR3 sequences, and 21% of these were observed just once. About 9.4% of the sample lies in the top ten. Sequencing was performed on PBMCs from blood, taken 21 months after vaccination. The receptor source for this set is a man aged 50-75 years who received an inactivated influenza vaccine. Donor details come from another sample of the same person, matched by shared clones.

The table lists this clonotype with a few counts. The rearrangement links TRBV20-1 to TRBJ1-5, with 11 bases lining up with TRBD1. The CDR3 consists of 23 residues. J gave up 0 bases and V 1 base, and 23 bases lay outside the gene matches. Germline lookup yields CDR1 DFQATT and CDR2 SNEGSKA (reference sequence). The CDR3 reads CSARGAGGQGELDTLYSNQPQHF. In DNA form, the CDR3 reads TGCAGTGCTAGAGGGGCCGGGGGACAGGGGGAACTCGATACCCTTTATAGCAATCAGCCCCAGCATTTT.

The V call is TRBV3-1, the J call TRBJ2-1; TRBD2 matches at 7 bases. The J segment lost 6 bases and the V segment lost 0 bases, leaving 8 bases of the junction unmatched. CDR3 length: 16 residues. Per the germline V gene, CDR1 is LGHDT and CDR2 is YNNKEL (reference sequence). In DNA form, the CDR3 reads TGTGCCAGCAGCCAAGACTGGGGGACTACTTCCAATGAGCAGTTCTTC. Translated: CASSQDWGTTSNEQFF.

Of note for this clonotype: This may arise from a read error, as a much more abundant clone is one base away. The chain couples TRBV18 to TRBJ1-5; maybe TRBD1 (5 bases). CDR3 size: 15 residues. Germline assignment: CDR1 KGHSH and CDR2 LQKENI. V was pared by 1 base and J by 4 bases, with 11 bases between. DNA for the CDR3: TGTGCCAGCTCACCACAGGGGACCCCGAATCAGCCCCAGCATTTT. Translating gives CASSPQGTPNQPQHF. Complete variable domain (other parts from reference TRBV18 and TRBJ1-5): NAGVMQNPRHLVRRRGQEARLRCSPMKGHSHVYWYRQLPEEGLKFMVYLQKENIIDESGMPKERFSAEFPKEGPSILRIQQVVRGDSAAYFCASSPQGTPNQPQHFGDGTRLSIL.

This clonotype was picked up a small number of times. This sequence joins TRBV20-1 and TRBJ2-2; D is possibly TRBD1 (6 bases). Germline V gene data show CDR1 as DFQATT and CDR2 as SNEGSKA (reference sequence). The CDR3 consists of 15 residues. Trimming took off 1 base at V and 3 bases at J, with 12 bases between the two ends. This chain's CDR3 is CSARGGTSYTGELFF. Here the CDR3 DNA reads TGCAGTGCTAGAGGAGGGACAAGCTACACCGGGGAGCTGTTTTTT.

The rearrangement uses TRBV20-1 and TRBJ1-5; D is possibly TRBD1 (5 bases). The V and J ends lost 6 bases and 7 bases respectively, with 22 bases between them. This CDR3 contains 15 residues. The V gene's germline CDR1 is DFQATT and CDR2 SNEGSKA (reference sequence). In nucleotides, the CDR3 is TGCAGTGCCTCACGTGGGGCAAGGGGCGGGCAGCCCCAGCATTTT. It is translated as CSASRGARGGQPQHF.

The gene calls are TRBV7-2 and TRBJ1-2; D not certain. The V end was cut by 4 bases, the J end by 3 bases, with 9 bases between. Germline V gives CDR1 SGHTA, CDR2 FQGNSA. The CDR3 has 13 residues. The CDR3 reads CASSSEHYYGYTF. As DNA, the CDR3 is TGTGCCAGCAGCTCAGAACATTACTATGGCTACACCTTC.

This clonotype came up a few times. The chain combines TRBV3-1 with TRBJ1-2; a possible D gene is TRBD1 (5 bases). With 8 bases removed from V and 4 bases from J, the gap between germline ends came to 20 bases. This CDR3 has 15 residues. Germline V lookup: CDR1 LGHDT, CDR2 YNNKEL (reference sequence). The CDR3 loop is CASSLNPWGGYGYTF. CDR3 nucleotide sequence: TGTGCCAGCTCCCTCAATCCGTGGGGGGGCTATGGCTACACCTTC.

Note on this clonotype: The junction departs from the called germline gene at one end, perhaps through a read error. The chain joins TRBV7-9 to TRBJ1-2; D is unresolved. This CDR3 region has 14 residues. Germline V gene data show CDR1 as SEHNR and CDR2 as FQNEAQ (reference sequence). The CDR3 loop is CASSLALLGYGYIF. CDR3 DNA: TGTGCCAGCAGCTTAGCCCTTCTTGGCTATGGCTACATCTTC. Combining the CDR3 with reference TRBV7-9 and TRBJ1-2 gives the whole variable domain DTGVSQNPRHKITKRGQNVTFRCDPISEHNRLYWYRQTLGQGPEFLTYFQNEAQLEKSRLLSDRFSAERPKGSFSTLEIQRTEQGDSAMYLCASSLALLGYGYIFGSGTRLTVV.

This chain connects TRBV28 to TRBJ1-1, with D uncertain. The CDR3 spans 13 residues. The V gene's germline CDR1 is MDHEN and CDR2 SYDVKM. V dropped 7 bases and J dropped 3 bases, with 12 bases sitting between them. CDR3 bases: TGTGCCAGCACCCTGGAGGTACACACTGAAGCTTTCTTT. It specifies CASTLEVHTEAFF. The complete variable domain, with remaining parts taken from reference TRBV28 and TRBJ1-1, reads DVKVTQSSRYLVKRTGEKVFLECVQDMDHENMFWYRQDPGLGLRLIYFSYDVKMKEKGDIPEGYSVSREKKERFSLILESASTNQTSMYLCASTLEVHTEAFFGQGTRLTVV.

This clonotype was seen more than once but under ten times. The chain joins TRBV5-1 to TRBJ1-4; D gene uncertain. Germline-derived CDR1 and CDR2 are SGHRS and YFSETQ. The CDR3 extends over 19 amino acids. The V and J ends lost 2 bases and 0 bases respectively, with 20 bases between them. CDR3 DNA: TGCGCCAGCAGCTTCGAAGGACGGGGAGCTGGGGCAACTAATGAAAAACTGTTTTTT. Its translation: CASSFEGRGAGATNEKLFF.

In its sample, this clonotype was seen a few times. The chain uses TRBV7-2 and TRBJ2-7; 7 bases agree with TRBD2. The CDR3 has 13 amino acids. With 5 bases clipped from V and 6 bases from J, the junction kept 7 bases outside the gene matches. Germline V gene lookup returns CDR1 SGHTA and CDR2 FQGNSA. CDR3 residues: CASSLGGVFEQYF. CDR3 in DNA: TGTGCCAGCAGCCTGGGGGGGGTTTTCGAGCAGTACTTC.

The rearrangement uses TRBV20-1 and TRBJ2-2; TRBD1 matches 7 bases. Germline V gives CDR1 DFQATT, CDR2 SNEGSKA (reference sequence). With V trimmed by 6 bases and J by 0 bases, 7 bases remained unmatched. This CDR3 has 15 amino acids. CDR3 loop: CSATRQGTNTGELFF. DNA of the CDR3: TGCAGTGCCACTCGACAGGGAACGAACACCGGGGAGCTGTTTTTT.

This chain uses TRBV7-8 with TRBJ2-5, with 8 bases lining up with TRBD2. Germline V lookup: CDR1 SGHVS, CDR2 FQNEAQ. The CDR3 sequence is 18 residues long. Trimming removed 1 base from V and 0 bases from J; junction bases left unmatched: 10. CDR3 nucleotides: TGTGCCAGCAGCTTAGGGAGGACTAGCAGATTCTACCAAGAGACCCAGTACTTC. Translating gives CASSLGRTSRFYQETQYF.

The V call is TRBV29-1, the J call TRBJ2-1; TRBD2 matches 7 bases. V shed 6 bases, J shed 6 bases, and the junction held 17 bases outside the gene matches. The CDR3 length is 16 residues. Looked up from germline, CDR1 is SQVTM and CDR2 is ANQGSEA. The CDR3 bases are TGCAGCGTCGACTCGGTACTAGCGCCCGAGGTCAATGAGCAGTTCTTC. It is translated as CSVDSVLAPEVNEQFF.

Only a few counts were recorded for this clonotype. CDR3 nucleotides: TGTGCCAGCAGTTTAAAGCGCAATCAGCCCCAGCATTTT. This translates into CASSLKRNQPQHF. The chain couples TRBV28 to TRBJ1-5; no clear D. CDR1 MDHEN and CDR2 SYDVKM come from the germline V gene. V lost 2 bases and J lost 2, with 4 bases in between. The CDR3 has 13 residues.

In this sample, this clonotype turned up a few times. V usage is TRBV6-1 and J usage is TRBJ1-3; 8 nucleotides align to TRBD1. This CDR3 comprises 14 residues. V gave up 5 bases and J gave up 4 bases; unmatched junction bases: 4. Germline V gene data show CDR1 as MNHNS and CDR2 as SASEGT. CDR3 nucleotides: TGTGCCAGCAGTCAGGGGGCGCGAGGAAACACCATATATTTT. Protein: CASSQGARGNTIYF.

Turning to this clonotype: With a much larger clone just one base away, this may be a read error. The chain uses TRBV7-9 and TRBJ1-5; no firm D call. CDR3 length: 12 residues. CDR1 SEHNR and CDR2 FQNEAQ come from the germline V gene (reference sequence). V was clipped by 3 bases and J by 4 bases, with 4 bases between them. The DNA for the CDR3 is TGTGCCAGCAGCTTTGTGAATCAGCCCCAGCATTTT. Residues: CASSFVNQPQHF.

The rearrangement uses TRBV4-2 and TRBJ2-5; 7 bases fit TRBD2. The V gene's germline CDR1 is LGHNA and CDR2 YNFKEQ. This CDR3 is built from 16 residues. With V trimmed by 0 bases and J by 5 bases, 9 bases remained unmatched. The CDR3 sequence is CASSQDRREMFETQYF. The CDR3 nucleotides read TGTGCCAGCAGCCAAGATCGGCGGGAGATGTTTGAGACCCAGTACTTC.

V usage is TRBV20-1 and J usage is TRBJ2-1; the D gene could be TRBD1 or TRBD2 (5 bases each). Germline V gene data show CDR1 as DFQATT and CDR2 as SNEGSKA (reference sequence). The CDR3 is 14 amino acids. V lost 1 base, J lost 2 bases, and 9 bases lay in between. The CDR3 protein is CSARGGVPYNEQFF. In nucleotides, the CDR3 is TGCAGTGCTAGAGGAGGGGTCCCCTACAATGAGCAGTTCTTC.

Many counts were recorded for this clonotype. This rearrangement joins TRBV6-2 or TRBV6-3 to TRBJ2-1, with 10 bases lining up with TRBD2. Germline V lookup: CDR1 MNHEY, CDR2 SVGEGT. J was trimmed by 3 bases and V by 2 bases; bases with no gene match: 7. CDR3 length equals 17 residues. CDR3 in amino acids: CASSYLAGDSYYNEQFF. The CDR3 DNA sequence: TGTGCCAGCAGTTACCTAGCGGGAGATTCATACTACAATGAGCAGTTCTTC.

In this sample, this clonotype turned up a few times. This rearrangement joins TRBV6-2 or TRBV6-3 to TRBJ1-1; 7 bases align to TRBD1. The CDR3 contains 15 residues. Germline V gene lookup returns CDR1 MNHEY and CDR2 SVGEGT. V lost 7 bases and J lost 0; bases outside the gene matches: 8. CDR3: CASKRGQLMNTEAFF. CDR3 coding DNA: TGTGCCAGCAAAAGGGGGCAGCTCATGAACACTGAAGCTTTCTTT.

This clonotype was found a few times. This chain links TRBV7-9 with TRBJ2-1, with D maybe TRBD2 (6 bases). Germline V gene sequence: CDR1 SEHNR, CDR2 FQNEAQ (reference sequence). This CDR3 region has 11 residues. The V end was cut by 7 bases, the J end by 7 bases, with 8 bases between. CDR3 sequence reads: CASIRGNEQFF. The CDR3 nucleotides are TGTGCCAGCATCCGGGGGAATGAGCAGTTCTTC.

This chain connects TRBV7-9 to TRBJ2-1; D call uncertain. Germline V gene data show CDR1 as SEHNR and CDR2 as FQNEAQ (reference sequence). V lost 2 bases, J lost 9 bases, and 11 bases lay in between. This CDR3 has 13 residues. The CDR3 reads CASSLQLQVEQFF. The CDR3 DNA is TGTGCCAGCAGCTTACAATTGCAGGTTGAGCAGTTCTTC.

In this sample, this clonotype turned up a few times. The rearrangement links TRBV29-1 to TRBJ2-3; 7 bases line up with TRBD1. J gave up 1 base and V 5 bases, and 6 bases lay outside the gene matches. There are 14 residues in the CDR3. The germline V gene has CDR1 SQVTM and CDR2 ANQGSEA. The CDR3 coding sequence is TGCAGCGTTTCTCGACAGGGCGGCACAGATACGCAGTATTTT. Translating gives CSVSRQGGTDTQYF.

The rearrangement links TRBV2 to TRBJ2-3; TRBD1 matches 9 bases. CDR1 is SNHLY and CDR2 is FYNNEI in the germline V gene. The CDR3 is made up of 16 amino acids. The V gene end was trimmed by 6 bases and the J gene end by 3 bases; junction bases not matched to a gene: 10. CDR3 nucleotide sequence: TGTGCCAGCAGCCCCAGGACAGGGGTAGGGACAGATACGCAGTATTTT. Amino acids: CASSPRTGVGTDTQYF.

The gene calls are TRBV10-3 and TRBJ1-1; D gene uncertain. CDR3 size: 16 residues. Germline CDR1 and CDR2: ENHRY and SYGVKD. V was pared by 4 bases and J by 4 bases, with 19 bases between. The CDR3 reads CAISGAVGPRSTEAFF. The CDR3 nucleotides are TGTGCCATCAGTGGCGCGGTAGGTCCGAGGAGCACTGAAGCTTTCTTT.

In this sample, this clonotype turned up a few times. CDR3 DNA: TGCAGTGCTAGCCCCCGGGGGGGGGAAGAGACCCAGTACTTC. Its protein is CSASPRGGEETQYF. This rearrangement joins TRBV20-1 to TRBJ2-5; 8 bases are shared with TRBD2. In germline, CDR1 is DFQATT, CDR2 SNEGSKA (reference sequence). With V trimmed by 3 bases and J by 3 bases, 6 bases remained unmatched. The CDR3 consists of 14 residues.

This clonotype was recorded at least ten times. This chain joins TRBV16 and TRBJ1-5, with no clear D. Between the trimmed V and J ends, which lost 4 bases and 2 bases, there was a span of 9 bases. Germline V gene data show CDR1 as KGHSY and CDR2 as FQNENV. The CDR3 runs 14 residues. The CDR3 nucleotides read TGTGCCAGCAGCCCCGGACCCCGCAATCAGCCCCAGCATTTT. Translated, it gives CASSPGPRNQPQHF.

This clonotype has only a few counts. The chain employs TRBV20-1 and TRBJ1-4; D unclear. Germline loops: CDR1 DFQATT, CDR2 SNEGSKA (reference sequence). The V gene lost 5 bases and the J gene lost 6 bases, with 10 bases spanning the gap. This CDR3 is 12 amino acids long. Here the CDR3 reads CSAPSQDEKLFF. CDR3 DNA: TGCAGTGCTCCTTCCCAGGATGAAAAACTGTTTTTT.

This chain joins TRBV20-1 and TRBJ1-2, with 8 bases aligning to TRBD1. Per the germline V gene, CDR1 is DFQATT and CDR2 is SNEGSKA (reference sequence). The CDR3 totals 14 residues. Trimming cost V 5 bases and J 6 bases; bases outside gene matches: 11. CDR3 coding DNA: TGCAGTGCTCCCCGGACAGGGTTGTTTGATGGCTACACCTTC. It is translated as CSAPRTGLFDGYTF.